This T cell receptor (beta chain) was obtained from a study of shared clonotypes between healthy human individuals. Study information: CD4 naive cells filled three plates per donor, CD4 memory three, CD8 naive two and CD8 memory one.

Only in-frame clones appear in the TCRdb table, and some are missing; sequencing was by immunoSEQ multiplex PCR. The sample has approximately 340,000 clones, roughly 70% seen once. A remark on this clone: The antigen remains undetermined.

Whole-study findings and limits: Lower generation probabilities were found for non-shared clonotypes than for those shared by all four donors.

V was pared by 4 bases and J by 0 bases, with 15 bases between. Per the germline V gene, CDR1 is SGHRS and CDR2 is YFSETQ. There are 16 residues in the CDR3. This rearrangement joins TRBV5-1 to TRBJ2-3, with a possible D match to TRBD1 (6 bases). Sequences were obtained from memory CD4+ T cells sorted from blood. Subset indicated: CD45RA-negative fraction. The source is a man younger than 45 in good health. CDR3 sequence reads: CASSRTEKSSTDTQYF. The CDR3 bases are TGCGCCAGCAGCCGGACAGAGAAATCTAGCACAGATACGCAGTATTTT.